The 11 T cell receptor beta chains presented below share a single source sample, sequenced in a study of T cells in Graves' hyperthyroidism and ophthalmopathy. RNA transcripts provided the source from which TCR beta CDR3 regions were amplified. The TCR CDR3 first-round RT-PCR relied on the HTBI primer set. A single record per CDR3 protein comes from TCRdb applying MiXCR to the multiplex PCR reads. Of fewer than 900,000 distinct CDR3 sequences listed, 18% are singletons. Sample: blood. Every receptor here comes from a woman aged 50 to 65 with Graves' hyperthyroidism that later progressed to Graves' ophthalmopathy.

This clonotype turned up a few times. The rearrangement links TRBV4-2 to TRBJ1-6, with 9 bases identical to TRBD1. J lost 6 bases, V lost 3 bases, and 6 bases had no gene match. The CDR3 extends over 16 amino acids. Germline assignment: CDR1 LGHNA and CDR2 YNFKEQ. This chain's CDR3 is CASSQSLDRGNSPLHF. The DNA for the CDR3 is TGTGCCAGCAGCCAGTCTTTGGACAGGGGTAATTCACCCCTCCACTTT.

A few counts support this clonotype. This rearrangement joins TRBV3-1 to TRBJ1-1; TRBD1 agrees at 11 bases. The V gene's germline CDR1 is LGHDT and CDR2 YNNKEL (reference sequence). V was pared by 2 bases and J by 3 bases, with 8 bases of the junction left unmatched. The CDR3 contains 17 residues. The CDR3 loop reads CASSQYGQGAGHTEAFF. The CDR3 DNA reads as TGTGCCAGCAGCCAATATGGACAGGGGGCTGGGCACACTGAAGCTTTCTTT. Variable domain in full (rest from reference TRBV3-1 and TRBJ1-1): DTAVSQTPKYLVTQMGNDKSIKCEQNLGHDTMYWYKQDSKKFLKIMFSYNNKELIINETVPNRFSPKSPDKAHLNLHINSLELGDSAVYFCASSQYGQGAGHTEAFFGQGTRLTVV.

The V call is TRBV12-3 or TRBV12-4, the J call TRBJ1-3; TRBD1 is a possible D gene (5 bases). This CDR3 has 15 amino acids. The germline V and J ends were trimmed by 3 bases and 0 bases, with 9 bases remaining between them. The CDR3 DNA reads as TGTGCCAGCAGTTTGTTGACAGCCTCTGGAAACACCATATATTTT. Its protein is CASSLLTASGNTIYF.

This clonotype occurred many times. V and J are TRBV20-1 and TRBJ1-2; maybe TRBD1 (6 bases). Looked up from germline, CDR1 is DFQATT and CDR2 is SNEGSKA (reference sequence). This CDR3 is 16 amino acids long. Trimming took off 1 base at V and 1 base at J, with 16 bases between the two ends. CDR3 nucleotide sequence: TGCAGTGCTAGAGCAATTGGACAGTCCTTTAACTATGGCTACACCTTC. Protein sequence: CSARAIGQSFNYGYTF.

Ten or more counts support this clonotype. The J gene is TRBJ1-5, the V gene TRBV15, with D tentatively TRBD1 (5 bases). The germline gives CDR1 LNHNV, CDR2 YYDKDF (reference sequence). This CDR3 contains 14 residues. V lost 10 bases and J lost 1, with 14 bases in between. The CDR3 sequence is CAIYRGVSNQPQHF. CDR3 nucleotides: TGTGCCATTTATAGGGGTGTCAGCAATCAGCCCCAGCATTTT.

The chain links TRBV5-1 to TRBJ2-2, with 9 bases identical to TRBD1. This CDR3 comprises 17 residues. Germline V gene sequence: CDR1 SGHRS, CDR2 YFSETQ. The ends lost 1 base at V and 5 bases at J; junction bases unmatched: 9. CDR3: CASSLYRGQGMTGELFF. As DNA, the CDR3 is TGCGCCAGCAGCTTGTACAGGGGGCAGGGAATGACCGGGGAGCTGTTTTTT.

In this sample, this clonotype turned up many times. The rearrangement links TRBV30 to TRBJ1-6; D unclear. CDR1 is GTSNPN and CDR2 is SVGIG in the germline V gene (reference sequence). The CDR3 consists of 13 residues. Trimming removed 4 bases from V and 7 bases from J, with 11 bases in between. DNA of the CDR3: TGTGCCTGGAAGGAGACGGAGAATTCACCCCTCCACTTT. This gives the protein CAWKETENSPLHF.

CDR3 sequence: CASSLAWTGFSNQPQHF. The CDR3 DNA is TGTGCCAGCAGCTTGGCCTGGACAGGCTTTAGCAATCAGCCCCAGCATTTT. The chain is built from TRBV5-5 and TRBJ1-5; 7 nucleotides agree with TRBD1. CDR1 is SGHKS and CDR2 is YYEKEE in the germline V gene (reference sequence). With 0 bases clipped from V and 0 bases from J, the junction kept 6 bases outside the gene matches. The CDR3 consists of 17 residues.

The sample holds many counts of this clonotype. The chain is built from TRBV20-1 and TRBJ2-5; D is undetermined. The CDR3 is 11 amino acids. Germline CDR1 DFQATT, CDR2 SNEGSKA (reference sequence). CDR3 coding DNA: TGCAGCTTGGACGATCAAGAGACCCAGTACTTC. This gives the protein CSLDDQETQYF.

Ten or more counts support this clonotype. The chain's CDR3 is CSAHGAGNQPQHF. As DNA, the CDR3 is TGCAGTGCACACGGGGCGGGCAATCAGCCCCAGCATTTT. V gene TRBV20-1 combines with J gene TRBJ1-5, with a tentative D call TRBD1 (5 bases). This CDR3 spans 13 amino acids. Looked up from germline, CDR1 is DFQATT and CDR2 is SNEGSKA (reference sequence). The V gene lost 6 bases and the J gene lost 2 bases, with 11 bases spanning the gap.

This clonotype was observed at least ten times. This sequence joins TRBV7-3 and TRBJ2-2; D gene unclear. CDR1 and CDR2 from the germline V gene are SGHTA and FQGTGA. The ends were cut back, 4 bases at V and 2 bases at J, with 11 bases in the middle. The CDR3 extends over 15 amino acids. The CDR3 nucleotides are TGTGCCAGCAGCTCCCTGACTGATAACACCGGGGAGCTGTTTTTT. Residues: CASSSLTDNTGELFF.